This entry is about one T cell receptor (beta chain). The target antigen is unknown. Using immunoSEQ multiplex PCR, the repertoire was profiled, and TCRdb retains in-frame clones only, with some absent. Of some 29,000 clones listed, about 83% are singletons. Trimming removed 0 bases from V and 6 bases from J, with 17 bases in between. This CDR3 comprises 15 residues. Germline V gene lookup returns CDR1 GTSNPN and CDR2 SVGIG (reference sequence). This sample is part of a study of neoadjuvant nivolumab and ipilimumab in lung cancer. About the study: Patients got nivolumab 3 mg/kg on days 1, 15 and 29; combination added ipilimumab 1 mg/kg day 1. Study-wide findings and caveats: Resected-tumor TCR richness correlated positively with pretherapy blood richness. Only a single major-pathologic-response sample was available for clonality analysis. From pretherapy to surgery, tumor richness and clonality rose with dual therapy.

The receptor comes from an adult with non-small cell lung cancer. V usage is TRBV30 and J usage is TRBJ1-2; no definite D call. The specimen was tumor tissue, collected after neoadjuvant nivolumab, alone or with ipilimumab, at or shortly before surgery. The CDR3 region has the DNA TGTGCCTGGAGTGTTAGGGTGAGAACGTCCCATGGCTACACCTTC. Translating it yields CAWSVRVRTSHGYTF. Together with reference TRBV30 and TRBJ1-2, the CDR3 gives the full variable domain: SQTIHQWPATLVQPVGSPLSLECTVEGTSNPNLYWYRQAAGRGLQLLFYSVGIGQISSEVPQNLSASRPQDRQFILSSKKLLLSDSGFYLCAWSVRVRTSHGYTFGSGTRLTVV.